This T cell receptor (beta chain) was observed in a study of T-cell memory formation after mild COVID-19. Turning to the study itself: In these data, TCR clusters were largely donor specific. Study findings and constraints: SARS-CoV-2 specificity of second-wave clones peaking day 37 was unconfirmed. CD4+ contracting clones were found mainly in CM and EM, and CD8+ ones in EMRA.

It was 5'RACE with constant-segment primers that produced the TCR alpha and TCR beta cDNA libraries, which carried sample barcodes and UMIs. TCRdb reprocessed the 5' RACE reads via MiXCR and lists one record per CDR3 protein. Of approximately 340,000 distinct CDR3 sequences listed, about an eighth are singletons. Notes on this clonotype: The antigen is not known.

CDR1 MNHNS and CDR2 SASEGT come from the germline V gene. The CDR3 spans 14 residues. Trimming removed 1 base from V and 4 bases from J, with 10 bases in between. The rearrangement uses TRBV6-1 and TRBJ1-1; the D is unclear. Sequenced input: PBMCs or a T cell subset sorted from them (not recorded which). This receptor was identified in a man in his late teens or twenties who had mild COVID-19 (a few samples of this study predate the infection). Cell type and time point are not known. This chain's CDR3 is CASSEGRGGTEAFF. CDR3 DNA sequence: TGTGCCAGCAGTGAAGGGCGAGGAGGCACTGAAGCTTTCTTT.